This T cell receptor (beta chain) appears in the sequencing data of a study of T cells in Graves' hyperthyroidism and ophthalmopathy. Turning to the study itself: Peripheral blood sampling occurred at initial diagnosis, before any treatment.

In its sample, this clonotype was seen many times. Its target is not known. RNA transcripts were the template for amplifying TCR beta CDR3 regions. First-round RT-PCR of the TCR CDR3 relied on the HTBI primer set. MiXCR, applied by TCRdb to the multiplex PCR reads, yields one record per CDR3 protein. The data show about 600,000 distinct CDR3 sequences, with 15% to 20% seen just once and roughly 3.3% held by the top ten. Study outcomes and limitations: Ophthalmopathy cases were set apart from stable hyperthyroidism by a 13 V-J model.

V lost 5 bases and J lost 4; bases outside the gene matches: 5. This CDR3 has 14 amino acids. CDR1 and CDR2 from the germline V gene are LGHDT and YNNKEL (reference sequence). Ophthalmopathy patients showed a Clinical Activity Score of at least 3, NOSPECS grade of at least 4 and duration under 3 months. Diagnostic decisions used clinical symptoms, serum thyroxine and TRAb, thyroid ultrasound and orbital computed tomography. The genes are TRBV3-1 and TRBJ2-5, with 9 bases identical to TRBD2. The clonotype originates from a woman between 35 and 50 years old with Graves' ophthalmopathy. Material for sequencing was blood. The CDR3 region has the DNA TGTGCCAGCAGCTCCTCAGCGGGGGGAGAGACCCAGTACTTC. This encodes CASSSSAGGETQYF.